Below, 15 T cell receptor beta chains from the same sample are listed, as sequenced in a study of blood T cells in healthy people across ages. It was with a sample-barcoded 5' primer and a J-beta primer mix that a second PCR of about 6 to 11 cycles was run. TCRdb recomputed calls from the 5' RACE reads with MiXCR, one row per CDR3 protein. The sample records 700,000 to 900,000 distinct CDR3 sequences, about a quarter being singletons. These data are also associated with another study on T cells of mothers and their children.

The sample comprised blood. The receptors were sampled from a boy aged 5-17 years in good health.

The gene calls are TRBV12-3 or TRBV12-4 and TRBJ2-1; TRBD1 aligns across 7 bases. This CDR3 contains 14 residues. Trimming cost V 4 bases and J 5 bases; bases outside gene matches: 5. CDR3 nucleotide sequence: TGTGCCAGCAGTTCCCCCGGGACAGACAATGAGCAGTTCTTC. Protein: CASSSPGTDNEQFF.

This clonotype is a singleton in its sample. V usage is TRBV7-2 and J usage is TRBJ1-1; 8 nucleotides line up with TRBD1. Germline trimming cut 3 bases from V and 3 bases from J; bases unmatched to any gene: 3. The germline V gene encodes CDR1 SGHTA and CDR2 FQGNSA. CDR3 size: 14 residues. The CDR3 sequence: CASSFRGQDTEAFF. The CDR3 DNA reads TGTGCCAGCAGCTTCAGGGGGCAGGACACTGAAGCTTTCTTT.

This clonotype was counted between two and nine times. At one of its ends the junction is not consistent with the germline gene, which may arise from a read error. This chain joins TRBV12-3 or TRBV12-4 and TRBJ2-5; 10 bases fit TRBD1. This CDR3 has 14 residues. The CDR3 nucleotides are TGTGCCAGCACCCCGGGACAGGGGCTTGGGACCCGGTACTTC. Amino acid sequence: CASTPGQGLGTRYF.

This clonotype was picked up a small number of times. The CDR3 DNA follows: TGCAGCGTTGAAGATCGTGGAGGGGCACCCTACGAGCAGTACTTC. It codes for CSVEDRGGAPYEQYF. This chain connects TRBV29-1 to TRBJ2-7; D is perhaps TRBD2 (6 bases). The CDR3 loop spans 15 amino acids. Germline values: CDR1 SQVTM, CDR2 ANQGSEA. Between the trimmed V and J ends, which lost 0 bases and 2 bases, there was a span of 14 bases.

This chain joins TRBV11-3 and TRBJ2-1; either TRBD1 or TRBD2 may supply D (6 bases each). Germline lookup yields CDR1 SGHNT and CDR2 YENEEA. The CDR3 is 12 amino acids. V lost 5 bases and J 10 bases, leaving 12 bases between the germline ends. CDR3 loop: CASSPGAREQFF. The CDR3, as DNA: TGTGCCAGCAGCCCGGGGGCTCGCGAGCAGTTCTTC.

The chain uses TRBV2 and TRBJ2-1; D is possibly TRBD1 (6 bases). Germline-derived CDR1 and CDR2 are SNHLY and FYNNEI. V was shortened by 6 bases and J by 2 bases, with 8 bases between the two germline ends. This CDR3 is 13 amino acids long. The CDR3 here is CASRGDTYNEQFF. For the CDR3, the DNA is TGTGCCAGCAGGGGGGACACCTACAATGAGCAGTTCTTC.

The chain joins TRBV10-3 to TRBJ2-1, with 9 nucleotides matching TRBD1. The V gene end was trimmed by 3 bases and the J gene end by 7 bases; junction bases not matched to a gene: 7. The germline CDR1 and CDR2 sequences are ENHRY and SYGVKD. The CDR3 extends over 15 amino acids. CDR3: CAISDDRGTRNEQFF. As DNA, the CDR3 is TGTGCCATCAGTGACGACAGGGGGACGAGGAATGAGCAGTTCTTC.

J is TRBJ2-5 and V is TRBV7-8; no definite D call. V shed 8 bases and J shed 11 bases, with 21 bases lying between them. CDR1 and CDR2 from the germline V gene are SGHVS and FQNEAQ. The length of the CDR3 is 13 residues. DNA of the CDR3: TGTGCCAGCTTAGAGGCGAATTACCGTGAGCAGTACTTC. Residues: CASLEANYREQYF.

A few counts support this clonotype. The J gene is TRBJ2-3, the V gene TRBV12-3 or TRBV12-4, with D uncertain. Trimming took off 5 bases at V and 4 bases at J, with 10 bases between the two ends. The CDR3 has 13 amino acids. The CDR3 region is CASSVRPADTQYF. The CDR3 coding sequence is TGTGCCAGCAGTGTTCGACCGGCAGATACGCAGTATTTT.

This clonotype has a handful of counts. In DNA, the CDR3 is TGCAGTGCTAGCCTTACGGGACTAGCAGCCCACGAGCAGTACTTC. Residues: CSASLTGLAAHEQYF. The gene calls are TRBV20-1 and TRBJ2-5, with TRBD2 matching 9 bases. The DNA matches TRBJ2-7 better at its end, which makes the J call doubtful. Germline V gene lookup returns CDR1 DFQATT and CDR2 SNEGSKA (reference sequence). The CDR3 loop spans 15 amino acids.

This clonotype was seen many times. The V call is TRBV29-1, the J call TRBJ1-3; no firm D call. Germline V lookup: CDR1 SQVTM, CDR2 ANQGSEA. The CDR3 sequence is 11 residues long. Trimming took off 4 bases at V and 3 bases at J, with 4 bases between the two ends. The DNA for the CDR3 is TGCAGCGTTGGGGATGGAAACACCATATATTTT. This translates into CSVGDGNTIYF.

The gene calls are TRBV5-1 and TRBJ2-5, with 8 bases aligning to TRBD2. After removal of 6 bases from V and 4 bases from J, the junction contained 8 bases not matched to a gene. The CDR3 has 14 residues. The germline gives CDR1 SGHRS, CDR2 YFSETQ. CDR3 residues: CASNWSGGGETQYF. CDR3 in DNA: TGCGCCAGCAACTGGAGCGGGGGTGGAGAGACCCAGTACTTC.

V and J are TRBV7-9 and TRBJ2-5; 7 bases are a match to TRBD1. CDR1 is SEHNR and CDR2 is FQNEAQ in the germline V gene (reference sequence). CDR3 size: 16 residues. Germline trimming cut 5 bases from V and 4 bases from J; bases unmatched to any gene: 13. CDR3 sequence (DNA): TGTGCCAGCAGCAGCCCGACCCCACGGACAGGAGAGACCCAGTACTTC. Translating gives CASSSPTPRTGETQYF.

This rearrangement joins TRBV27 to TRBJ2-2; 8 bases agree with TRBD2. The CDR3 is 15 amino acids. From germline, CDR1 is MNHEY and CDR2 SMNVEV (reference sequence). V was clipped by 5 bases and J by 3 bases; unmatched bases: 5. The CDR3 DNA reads TGTGCCAGCAGTCGGCGGCGGGGGGACACCGGGGAGCTGTTTTTT. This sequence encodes CASSRRRGDTGELFF.

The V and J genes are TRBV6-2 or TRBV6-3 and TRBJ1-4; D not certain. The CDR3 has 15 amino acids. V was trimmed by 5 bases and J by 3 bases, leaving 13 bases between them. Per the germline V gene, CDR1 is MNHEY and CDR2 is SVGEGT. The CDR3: CASSAPGLANEKLFF. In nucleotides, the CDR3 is TGTGCCAGCAGTGCCCCGGGATTGGCTAATGAAAAACTGTTTTTT.